This TCR beta chain was sequenced for a study of blood T cell repertoires in COVID-19. Libraries were prepared by immunoSEQ multiplex PCR; TCRdb keeps only in-frame clonotypes and omits some of them. This table holds around 160,000 clones, over 75% found once. CDR1 is SGDLS and CDR2 is YYNGEE in the germline V gene. This CDR3 has 14 residues. Trimming stripped 0 bases from V and 6 bases from J, with 12 bases between. This clone came up a few times. The receptor comes from a woman aged 55-70 years with COVID-19, enrolled during active disease. The specimen sequenced was peripheral blood. The genes are TRBV9 and TRBJ1-1; no definite D call. Here the CDR3 reads CASSVGADSPEAFF. CDR3 coding DNA: TGTGCCAGCAGCGTAGGGGCAGATTCCCCTGAAGCTTTCTTT.